A selection of T cell receptor beta chains follows, all from one sample in a study of blood T cell repertoires in COVID-19. Generated by immunoSEQ multiplex PCR, the TCRdb table keeps only in-frame clones and is missing some. The sample yields roughly 670,000 clones, 75% to 90% seen once. The specimen was peripheral blood. Receptors originate from a woman aged 18-29 years with acute or convalescent COVID-19. CDR3s include the opening cysteine and the closing phenylalanine or tryptophan. A D gene is named only where the DNA matches it firmly. Not every row has a clone size; where given, it reads once, few, many or a size class.

>TRBV9|TRBD2|TRBJ2-5|NA
CASSVGRGLAGTKETQYF
TGTGCCAGCAGCGTAGGGCGGGGGCTAGCGGGGACTAAAGAGACCCAGTACTTC
>TRBV14|NA|TRBJ2-7|NA
CASSLSRSYEQYF
TGTGCCAGCAGCCTAAGTCGGAGCTACGAGCAGTACTTC
>TRBV10-3|TRBD1|TRBJ1-2|NA
CAISGGQPDYGYTF
TGTGCCATCAGTGGGGGACAGCCAGACTATGGCTACACCTTC
>TRBV30|NA|TRBJ2-5|NA
CAWSFRQKLYQETQYF
TGTGCCTGGAGTTTTCGACAGAAACTGTACCAAGAGACCCAGTACTTC
>TRBV7-9|NA|TRBJ2-6|NA
CASSLNRRSFSGANVLTF
TGTGCCAGCAGCTTAAATAGGAGATCTTTCTCTGGGGCCAACGTCCTGACTTTC
>TRBV29-1|TRBD1|TRBJ2-7|NA
CSVGGQLTSSYEQYF
TGCAGCGTTGGGGGACAGCTAACTTCTTCCTACGAGCAGTACTTC
>TRBV20-1|NA|TRBJ2-7|NA
CSASGAYEQYF
TGCAGTGCTAGTGGGGCTTACGAGCAGTACTTC
>TRBV5-5|TRBD1|TRBJ1-1|NA
CASSTRQGARLEAFF
TGTGCCAGCAGCACACGACAGGGGGCGAGACTTGAAGCTTTCTTT
>TRBV9|TRBD2|TRBJ2-1|NA
CASSEETSGGNEQFF
TGTGCCAGCAGCGAAGAAACTAGCGGGGGAAATGAGCAGTTCTTC
>TRBV4-2|NA|TRBJ1-1|NA
CASSQVKGGGEAFF
TGTGCCAGCAGCCAAGTGAAGGGGGGAGGGGAAGCTTTCTTT
>TRBV7-3|TRBD2|TRBJ2-3|NA
CASSLGTSADTQYF
TGTGCCAGCAGCTTAGGAACTAGCGCAGATACGCAGTATTTT
>TRBV9|NA|TRBJ2-1|NA
CASSLSTGLSLVDEQFF
TGTGCCAGCAGCCTTTCGACAGGCCTCTCTCTGGTGGATGAGCAGTTCTTC
>TRBV12-3/TRBV12-4|TRBD1|TRBJ1-1|NA
CASSRDRNTEAFF
TGTGCCAGCAGCCGGGACAGGAACACTGAAGCTTTCTTT
>TRBV9|NA|TRBJ1-2|NA
CASSVGGGGKNYGYTF
TGTGCCAGCAGCGTAGGCGGGGGAGGAAAAAACTATGGCTACACCTTC
>TRBV2|NA|TRBJ2-2|once
CASSSPTSRGTGELFF
TGTGCCAGCAGCTCCCCGACATCCAGGGGAACCGGGGAGCTGTTTTTT
>TRBV2|NA|TRBJ1-2|NA
CASSEWSPLNFAWNGYTF
TGTGCCAGCAGTGAGTGGAGTCCACTTAATTTTGCCTGGAATGGCTACACCTTC
>TRBV21-1|NA|TRBJ2-7|NA
CASSKSEQGPTLASYEQYF
TGTGCCAGCAGCAAGAGTGAACAGGGGCCCACTTTAGCCTCCTACGAGCAGTACTTC
>TRBV7-3|TRBD2|TRBJ2-7|NA
CASSLTPTSAVYF
TGTGCCAGCAGCTTAACCCCGACTAGCGCCGTTTACTTC
>TRBV10-2|NA|TRBJ2-2|NA
CASSPGVNTGELFF
TGCGCCAGCTCTCCCGGGGTGAACACCGGGGAGCTGTTTTTT
>TRBV19|NA|TRBJ2-5|NA
CASLGPGGETQYF
TGTGCCAGTCTGGGCCCCGGGGGAGAGACCCAGTACTTC
>TRBV14|NA|TRBJ2-7|NA
CASSQVPVGEQYF
TGTGCCAGCAGCCAAGTACCAGTCGGGGAGCAGTACTTC
>TRBV2|NA|TRBJ1-2|NA
CASSLTGVYGYTF
TGTGCCAGCAGTCTGACAGGTGTCTATGGCTACACCTTC
>TRBV5-1|TRBD1|TRBJ1-5|NA
CASSLGTGGGQPQHF
TGCGCCAGCAGCTTGGGGACAGGGGGCGGTCAGCCCCAGCATTTT
>TRBV30|NA|TRBJ1-2|once
CAWSVGQDYGYTF
TGTGCCTGGAGTGTTGGCCAGGACTATGGCTACACCTTC
>TRBV6-2/TRBV6-3|TRBD1|TRBJ2-1|NA
CASSNRGESYNEQFF
TGTGCCAGCAGCAACAGGGGGGAATCCTACAATGAGCAGTTCTTC
>TRBV2|NA|TRBJ1-3|NA
CASSELGGTGNTIYF
TGTGCCAGCAGTGAGTTGGGGGGAACTGGAAACACCATATATTTT
>TRBV10-3|NA|TRBJ1-3|NA
CAIGPRSTPGSSGNTIYF
TGTGCCATCGGCCCCAGATCAACCCCCGGGAGCTCTGGAAACACCATATATTTT
>TRBV6-2/TRBV6-3|NA|TRBJ1-5|NA
CASSYWTGNQPQHF
TGTGCCAGCAGTTATTGGACAGGCAATCAGCCCCAGCATTTT
>TRBV29-1|NA|TRBJ1-1|once
CSVDRGATEAFF
TGCAGCGTTGATCGGGGGGCAACTGAAGCTTTCTTT
>TRBV4-3|NA|TRBJ1-4|NA
CASSPNLGGEKLFF
TGCGCCAGCAGCCCGAATTTAGGAGGTGAAAAACTGTTTTTT
>TRBV27|NA|TRBJ1-6|NA
CASSLDPQGLVANSPLHF
TGTGCCAGCAGTTTAGACCCACAGGGCTTGGTGGCGAATTCACCCCTCCACTTT
>TRBV6-5|NA|TRBJ1-4|NA
CASSRGVFDNEKLFF
TGTGCCAGCAGTAGGGGTGTCTTCGATAATGAAAAACTGTTTTTT
>TRBV7-2|TRBD1|TRBJ1-6|NA
CASSQTGTGQNNSPLHF
TGTGCCAGCAGCCAAACCGGGACAGGGCAAAACAATTCACCCCTCCACTTT
>TRBV4-3|NA|TRBJ1-1|NA
CASSQDLGQGNTEAFF
TGCGCCAGCAGCCAAGATCTTGGCCAGGGGAACACTGAAGCTTTCTTT
>TRBV6-5|NA|TRBJ1-1|NA
CASSYQYQGEAFF
TGTGCCAGCAGTTACCAATACCAGGGAGAAGCTTTCTTT
>TRBV14|NA|TRBJ2-7|NA
CASSQVLPSEEQGEQYF
TGTGCCAGCAGCCAAGTCCTCCCATCCGAGGAGCAAGGCGAGCAGTACTTC
>TRBV6-5|TRBD1|TRBJ1-1|NA
CASSSIRTGEAFF
TGTGCCAGCAGCTCAATACGGACAGGAGAAGCTTTCTTT
>TRBV7-2|TRBD1|TRBJ2-2|once
CASSLGQGFGELFF
TGTGCCAGCAGCTTGGGACAGGGGTTTGGGGAGCTGTTTTTT
>TRBV5-8|TRBD2|TRBJ2-1|NA
CASSMGLAGAYNEQFF
TGTGCCAGCAGCATGGGACTAGCGGGAGCCTACAATGAGCAGTTCTTC
>TRBV19|TRBD1|TRBJ2-2|once
CASSIRGPAGELFF
TGTGCCAGTAGTATTAGGGGGCCGGCCGGGGAGCTGTTTTTT
>TRBV27|TRBD1|TRBJ1-5|NA
CASGTGGVNQPQHF
TGTGCCAGCGGGACAGGGGGAGTCAATCAGCCCCAGCATTTT
>TRBV21-1|NA|TRBJ1-5|NA
CASSNPDQRDSNQPQHF
TGTGCCAGCAGCAACCCGGATCAGCGAGATAGCAATCAGCCCCAGCATTTT
>TRBV19|TRBD1|TRBJ1-2|NA
CASTPGPGQDYGYTF
TGTGCCAGTACCCCTGGGCCGGGACAGGACTATGGCTACACCTTC
>TRBV3-1/TRBV3-2|TRBD1|TRBJ1-2|NA
CASSPDRTVDGYTF
TGTGCCAGCAGCCCGGACAGGACCGTCGATGGCTACACCTTC
>TRBV4-2|NA|TRBJ2-1|NA
CASSQIVRPLTGNEQFF
TGTGCCAGCAGCCAAATTGTACGCCCTCTTACGGGCAATGAGCAGTTCTTC